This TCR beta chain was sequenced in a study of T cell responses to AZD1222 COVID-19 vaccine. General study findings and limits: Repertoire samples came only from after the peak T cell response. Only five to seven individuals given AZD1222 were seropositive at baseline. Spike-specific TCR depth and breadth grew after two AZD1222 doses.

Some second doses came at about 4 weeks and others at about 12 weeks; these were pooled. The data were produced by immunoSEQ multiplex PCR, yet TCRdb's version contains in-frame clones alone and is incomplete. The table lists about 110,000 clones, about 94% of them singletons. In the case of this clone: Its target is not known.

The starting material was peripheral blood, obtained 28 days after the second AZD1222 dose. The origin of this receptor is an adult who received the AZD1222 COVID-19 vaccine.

DNA for the CDR3: TGTGCCAGCTCCTCCCGGGGGTCAGATCCCTACGAGCAGTACTTC. It translates to CASSSRGSDPYEQYF. V gene TRBV18 combines with J gene TRBJ2-7, with D perhaps TRBD2 (6 bases). The CDR3 consists of 15 residues. Trimming shortened V by 6 bases and J by 2 bases, and 17 bases separated the two germline ends. CDR1 and CDR2 (germline): KGHSH, LQKENI.